This T cell receptor (beta chain) came from a study of blood T cell repertoires in COVID-19. As processed by the authors: Estimation of nucleated cell counts was performed using reference gene primer amplification. Libraries were prepared by immunoSEQ multiplex PCR; TCRdb keeps only in-frame clonotypes and omits some of them. V, J and clone size reflect that table, while D and trimming were determined from the DNA. The sample yields 120,000 to 150,000 clones, around 84% seen once. In its sample, this clone was seen a few times. Germline V lookup: CDR1 MNHEY, CDR2 SVGEGT. There are 14 residues in the CDR3. V dropped 0 bases and J dropped 4 bases, with 10 bases sitting between them.

This chain joins TRBV6-2 or TRBV6-3 and TRBJ2-7; D is unclear. The specimen sequenced was peripheral blood. The TCR sequence derives from a man aged 60 to 75 with active or convalescent COVID-19. CDR3 amino acids: CASSYSSSPYEQYF. The CDR3, as DNA: TGTGCCAGCAGTTACTCGTCCAGTCCGTACGAGCAGTACTTC.